Detailed here is one TCR beta chain. Its specificity is unknown. This sample's time point: blood 2 weeks post-SBRT. This sample's treatment: 15 Gy SBRT to primary tumor, nephrectomy 4 weeks later. This CDR3 is 12 amino acids long. Looked up from germline, CDR1 is GTSNPN and CDR2 is SVGIG (reference sequence). With 1 base removed from V and 10 bases from J, the gap between germline ends came to 11 bases. Profiled with immunoSEQ multiplex PCR; TCRdb holds only in-frame clones, not every one. The profile shows about 150,000 clones, about 87% of them singletons. This sample was included in a study of radiation and T cells in renal cell carcinoma. Overall study results and limits: Baseline intratumoral clonotype presence is unknown without pretreatment biopsies.

The V and J genes are TRBV30 and TRBJ1-5; D unclear. The sequencing used blood, collected from a patient whose treatment included radiotherapy and nephrectomy. This receptor was taken from a woman aged 45-65 years with renal cell carcinoma. The CDR3 sequence: CAWSAGLTPQHF. The CDR3 DNA follows: TGTGCCTGGAGTGCCGGCCTCACCCCCCAGCATTTT.